The next 26 T cell receptor beta chains were all read from a single sample in a study of T cell responses to AZD1222 COVID-19 vaccine. Generated by immunoSEQ multiplex PCR, the TCRdb table keeps only in-frame clones and is missing some. The sample holds 150,000 to 200,000 clones; under 95% are singletons and the top ten take under 1.5%. The specimen was peripheral blood, collected 28 days after the second AZD1222 dose. The origin of the receptors is an adult who received the AZD1222 COVID-19 vaccine.

This sequence joins TRBV7-2 and TRBJ2-1; 9 bases are a match to TRBD1. With 5 bases clipped from V and 4 bases from J, the junction kept 6 bases outside the gene matches. The CDR3 runs to 15 residues. Looked up from germline, CDR1 is SGHTA and CDR2 is FQGNSA. The DNA of the CDR3 is TGTGCCAGCAGCCCGGACAGGGGTTGGTACAATGAGCAGTTCTTC. This translates into CASSPDRGWYNEQFF.

This chain joins TRBV28 and TRBJ1-2; the match to TRBD1 covers 10 bases. Looked up from germline, CDR1 is MDHEN and CDR2 is SYDVKM. The trim removed 7 bases at V and 6 bases at J, leaving 11 bases unmatched. CDR3 length: 15 amino acids. The CDR3, as DNA: TGTGCCAGCACCGCTTCCGGGACAGGGGTTCATGGCTACACCTTC. Its protein is CASTASGTGVHGYTF.

This rearrangement joins TRBV30 to TRBJ2-7; 9 nucleotides line up with TRBD1. Germline-derived CDR1 and CDR2 are GTSNPN and SVGIG (reference sequence). The V gene end was trimmed by 1 base and the J gene end by 6 bases; junction bases not matched to a gene: 4. This CDR3 comprises 13 residues. CDR3 in amino acids: CAWSGDRVPEQYF. The CDR3 nucleotides are TGTGCCTGGAGTGGGGACAGGGTCCCCGAGCAGTACTTC.

The V and J genes are TRBV28 and TRBJ2-1; D is perhaps TRBD2 (7 bases). The V gene lost 7 bases and the J gene lost 4 bases, with 17 bases spanning the gap. The length of the CDR3 is 15 residues. Germline values: CDR1 MDHEN, CDR2 SYDVKM. The DNA of the CDR3 is TGTGCCAGCACTGAGGGGGGGGCCGGGTACAATGAGCAGTTCTTC. It translates to CASTEGGAGYNEQFF.

The chain recombines TRBV19 with TRBJ1-6; D gene uncertain. The CDR3 consists of 15 residues. V gave up 3 bases and J gave up 13 bases, with 19 bases separating them. Germline CDR1 is LNHDA and CDR2 is SQIVND (reference sequence). The CDR3: CASSISGSPTGPLHF. The CDR3, as DNA: TGTGCCAGTAGTATTTCAGGCAGCCCGACGGGGCCCCTCCACTTT.

This chain links TRBV19 with TRBJ2-3; D remains unclear. CDR1 and CDR2 from the germline V gene are LNHDA and SQIVND (reference sequence). The CDR3 is 16 amino acids. Trimming removed 6 bases at V and 3 bases at J, with 19 bases between. The CDR3 loop reads CASSLRTEQTTDTQYF. In nucleotides, the CDR3 is TGTGCCAGTAGCTTGAGGACGGAACAAACTACAGATACGCAGTATTTT. The full variable domain, its missing parts supplied by reference TRBV19 and TRBJ2-3, is DGGITQSPKYLFRKEGQNVTLSCEQNLNHDAMYWYRQDPGQGLRLIYYSQIVNDFQKGDIAEGYSVSREKKESFPLTVTSAQKNPTAFYLCASSLRTEQTTDTQYFGPGTRLTVL.

The chain carries TRBV19 and TRBJ1-6; no definite D call. The CDR3 covers 16 residues. CDR1 and CDR2 (germline): LNHDA, SQIVND (reference sequence). Trimming left V 4 bases short and J 0 bases short, with 10 bases between. CDR3 nucleotide sequence: TGTGCCAGTAGTACCGGAGGAGCCTCCTATAATTCACCCCTCCACTTT. Translation gives CASSTGGASYNSPLHF. Full variable domain (outside the CDR3, taken from reference TRBV19 and TRBJ1-6): DGGITQSPKYLFRKEGQNVTLSCEQNLNHDAMYWYRQDPGQGLRLIYYSQIVNDFQKGDIAEGYSVSREKKESFPLTVTSAQKNPTAFYLCASSTGGASYNSPLHFGNGTRLTVT.

This chain uses TRBV19 with TRBJ1-6; possibly TRBD1 for D (5 bases). Germline CDR1 is LNHDA and CDR2 is SQIVND (reference sequence). The ends were cut back, 5 bases at V and 7 bases at J, with 15 bases in the middle. CDR3 length equals 15 residues. CDR3 protein: CASSPSGGPNSPLHF. The CDR3 nucleotides read TGTGCCAGTAGTCCCTCGGGGGGACCCAATTCACCCCTCCACTTT.

V is TRBV12-3 or TRBV12-4 and J is TRBJ1-5; no definite D call. This CDR3 comprises 12 residues. V was shortened by 5 bases and J by 8 bases, with 10 bases between the two germline ends. CDR3 in DNA: TGTGCCAGCAGTATTTCACGGGAGCCCCAGCATTTT. Translation gives CASSISREPQHF.

V and J are TRBV11-3 and TRBJ1-5; D is unresolved. The germline V and J ends were trimmed by 11 bases and 5 bases, with 25 bases remaining between them. This CDR3 region has 16 residues. Germline loops: CDR1 SGHNT, CDR2 YENEEA. In DNA form, the CDR3 reads TGTGCCCCCTCGAAGGAGTCCAGCTTGTCTTATCAGCCCCAGCATTTT. Protein: CAPSKESSLSYQPQHF.

The rearrangement links TRBV20-1 to TRBJ1-2, with D unresolved. The CDR3 loop spans 8 amino acids. The V end lost 7 bases, the J end lost 8 bases, and 5 bases lay between the germline ends. Per germline, CDR1 DFQATT and CDR2 SNEGSKA (reference sequence). The CDR3 DNA reads TGCAGTGGGGTCGGCTACACCTTC. Translation: CSGVGYTF.

The chain links TRBV12-5 to TRBJ2-3, with TRBD1 matching over 7 bases. Losses at the gene ends were 4 bases for V and 4 bases for J; bases not matched to a gene: 8. CDR3 length: 15 residues. Germline loops: CDR1 LGHNT, CDR2 FRNRAP. CDR3 DNA: TGTGCTAGTGGTTCCCCGGGACAGCTCTCAGATACGCAGTATTTT. As protein: CASGSPGQLSDTQYF.

The V and J genes are TRBV6-1 and TRBJ2-6, with 10 nucleotides matching TRBD1. The length of the CDR3 is 18 residues. The V segment lost 1 base and the J segment 1 base; nucleotides outside the gene matches: 4. Germline CDR1 MNHNS, CDR2 SASEGT. The CDR3 here is CASSEVDRGWSGANVLTF. CDR3 DNA: TGTGCCAGCAGTGAAGTGGACAGGGGGTGGTCTGGGGCCAACGTCCTGACTTTC.

The genes are TRBV7-9 and TRBJ1-2; D remains ambiguous. Germline CDR1 and CDR2: SEHNR and FQNEAQ (reference sequence). The CDR3 is 12 amino acids. The germline V and J ends were trimmed by 5 bases and 6 bases, with 10 bases remaining between them. Here the CDR3 DNA reads TGTGCCAGCAGCCTGTCAGGCAATGGCTACACCTTC. Its protein is CASSLSGNGYTF.

The rearrangement links TRBV19 to TRBJ2-7; 8 bases align to TRBD1. Germline V gene sequence: CDR1 LNHDA, CDR2 SQIVND (reference sequence). The CDR3 contains 13 residues. The J segment lost 1 base and the V segment lost 8 bases, leaving 4 bases of the junction unmatched. This CDR3 reads CASRDRSSYEQYF. Here the CDR3 DNA reads TGTGCCAGTCGGGACAGGTCGTCCTACGAGCAGTACTTC.

The chain is built from TRBV28 and TRBJ1-5, with D maybe TRBD1 (6 bases). This CDR3 has 15 residues. CDR1 and CDR2 (germline): MDHEN, SYDVKM. Trimming took 5 bases from V and 6 from J, leaving 17 bases between them. This CDR3 is CASSPNGGRGQPQHF. CDR3 nucleotide sequence: TGTGCCAGCAGTCCGAATGGGGGGCGCGGTCAGCCCCAGCATTTT.

V gene TRBV29-1 combines with J gene TRBJ1-2; D gene ambiguous. Per germline, CDR1 SQVTM and CDR2 ANQGSEA. V gave up 2 bases and J gave up 8 bases, with 9 bases separating them. CDR3 length: 11 residues. CDR3 coding DNA: TGCAGCGTTGAAAAAACGGGCGGCTACACCTTC. This sequence encodes CSVEKTGGYTF.

The chain carries TRBV5-6 and TRBJ1-2, with unresolved D. The CDR3 length is 14 residues. Germline-derived CDR1 and CDR2 are SGHDT and YYEEEE. V lost 7 bases and J lost 3, with 16 bases in between. CDR3 region: CASGLTGLDYGYTF. CDR3 nucleotides: TGTGCCAGCGGTTTGACCGGCTTGGACTATGGCTACACCTTC.

The rearrangement links TRBV9 to TRBJ2-1; 13 nucleotides agree with TRBD2. Germline V CDR1 and CDR2: SGDLS, YYNGEE. Losses at the gene ends were 3 bases for V and 8 bases for J; bases not matched to a gene: 8. This CDR3 comprises 16 residues. The CDR3: CASSALTSGRNDEQFF. The DNA for the CDR3 is TGTGCCAGCAGCGCCTTGACTAGCGGGAGGAACGATGAGCAGTTCTTC.

The rearrangement joins TRBV2 to TRBJ1-1; D is uncertain. Trimming pared 5 bases from V and 3 bases from J, leaving 4 bases between. The CDR3 is 11 residues long. Per germline, CDR1 SNHLY and CDR2 FYNNEI. CDR3 in amino acids: CASSFHTEAFF. Here the CDR3 DNA reads TGTGCCAGCAGTTTCCACACTGAAGCTTTCTTT.

This chain connects TRBV28 to TRBJ1-5; D ambiguous. The CDR3 has 14 amino acids. V was clipped by 5 bases and J by 4 bases, with 12 bases between them. Germline values: CDR1 MDHEN, CDR2 SYDVKM. As DNA, the CDR3 is TGTGCCAGCAGTCCGGGAGGGCAGAATCAGCCCCAGCATTTT. This gives the protein CASSPGGQNQPQHF.

This rearrangement joins TRBV18 to TRBJ2-1, with 7 positions matching TRBD2. The length of the CDR3 is 18 residues. Germline V gives CDR1 KGHSH, CDR2 LQKENI. Trimming cost V 2 bases and J 0 bases; bases outside gene matches: 10. CDR3 region: CASSPMAVGGSSYNEQFF. CDR3 bases: TGTGCCAGCTCACCAATGGCGGTCGGCGGGAGCTCCTACAATGAGCAGTTCTTC.

The chain uses TRBV2 and TRBJ1-4, with 9 positions matching TRBD1. V trimming: 3 bases; J trimming: 7 bases; junction bases outside the gene matches: 6. Per the germline V gene, CDR1 is SNHLY and CDR2 is FYNNEI. The CDR3 totals 15 residues. The CDR3 protein is CASSEEGQGGEKLFF. The CDR3 region has the DNA TGTGCCAGCAGTGAGGAGGGACAGGGTGGTGAAAAACTGTTTTTT.

V and J are TRBV5-4 and TRBJ1-1, with TRBD1 identical over 7 bases. Per the germline V gene, CDR1 is SGHNT and CDR2 is YYREEE (reference sequence). The trim removed 4 bases at V and 2 bases at J, leaving 5 bases unmatched. CDR3 length: 14 residues. The CDR3, as DNA: TGTGCCAGCAGCCCCCTAGGGGGCAACACTGAAGCTTTCTTT. It yields the protein CASSPLGGNTEAFF.

V and J are TRBV5-1 and TRBJ1-3; 7 bases line up with TRBD1. The CDR3 contains 16 residues. J lost 2 bases, V lost 0 bases, and 5 bases had no gene match. Germline CDR1 SGHRS, CDR2 YFSETQ. The CDR3 reads CASSLVTGDAGNTIYF. The CDR3 DNA sequence: TGCGCCAGCAGCTTGGTCACAGGGGACGCTGGAAACACCATATATTTT.

The rearrangement joins TRBV29-1 to TRBJ1-2; D is unclear. CDR1 and CDR2 (germline): SQVTM, ANQGSEA. Trimming left V 3 bases short and J 5 bases short, with 13 bases between. This CDR3 contains 13 residues. The CDR3, as DNA: TGCAGCGTTGACAACAGAGGAGTTTATGGCTACACCTTC. This encodes CSVDNRGVYGYTF.